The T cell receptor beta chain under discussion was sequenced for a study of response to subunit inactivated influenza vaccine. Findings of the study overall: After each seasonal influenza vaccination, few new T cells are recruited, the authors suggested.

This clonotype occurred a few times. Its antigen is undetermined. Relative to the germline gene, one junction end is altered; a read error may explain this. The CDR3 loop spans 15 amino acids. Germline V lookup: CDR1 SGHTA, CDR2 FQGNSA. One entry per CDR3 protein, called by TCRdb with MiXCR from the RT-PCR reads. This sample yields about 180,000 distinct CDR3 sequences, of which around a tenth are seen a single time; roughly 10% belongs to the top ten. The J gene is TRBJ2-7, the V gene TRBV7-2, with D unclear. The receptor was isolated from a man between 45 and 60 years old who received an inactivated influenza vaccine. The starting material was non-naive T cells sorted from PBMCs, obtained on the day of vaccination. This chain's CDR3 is CASSRLGRPTYEQYF. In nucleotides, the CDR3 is TGTGCCAGCAGCCGCCTCGGGCGGCCTACCTATGAGCAGTACTTC.